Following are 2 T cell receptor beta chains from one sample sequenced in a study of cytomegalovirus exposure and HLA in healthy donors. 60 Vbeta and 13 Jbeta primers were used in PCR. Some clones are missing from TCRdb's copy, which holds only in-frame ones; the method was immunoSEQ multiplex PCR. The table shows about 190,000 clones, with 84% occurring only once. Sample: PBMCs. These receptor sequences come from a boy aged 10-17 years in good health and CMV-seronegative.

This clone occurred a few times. CDR3 protein: CASSSYSSSGGELFF. The CDR3 DNA sequence: TGTGCCAGCAGTTCCTATTCCTCATCGGGTGGGGAGCTGTTTTTT. V is TRBV27 and J is TRBJ2-2, with no clear D. The V end was cut by 4 bases, the J end by 8 bases, with 17 bases between. Germline CDR1 is MNHEY and CDR2 is SMNVEV (reference sequence). CDR3 length: 15 residues.

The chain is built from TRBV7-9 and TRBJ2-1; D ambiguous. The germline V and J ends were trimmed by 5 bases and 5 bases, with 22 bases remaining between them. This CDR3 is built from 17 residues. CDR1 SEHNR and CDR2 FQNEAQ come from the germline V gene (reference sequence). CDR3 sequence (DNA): TGTGCCAGCAGCCGGAGCCCGCTAACCGGAAGCGACAATGAGCAGTTCTTC. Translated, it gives CASSRSPLTGSDNEQFF.